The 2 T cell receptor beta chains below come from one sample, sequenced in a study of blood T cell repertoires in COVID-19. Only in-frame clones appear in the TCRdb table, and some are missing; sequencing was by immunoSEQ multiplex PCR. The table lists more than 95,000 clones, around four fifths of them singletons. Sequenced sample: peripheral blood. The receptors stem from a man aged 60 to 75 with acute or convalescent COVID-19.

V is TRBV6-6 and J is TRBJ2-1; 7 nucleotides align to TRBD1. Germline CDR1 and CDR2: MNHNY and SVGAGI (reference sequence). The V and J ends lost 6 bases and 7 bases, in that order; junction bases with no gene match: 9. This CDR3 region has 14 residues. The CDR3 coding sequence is TGTGCCAGCAGCCCTCCTGGGACAGCGAATGAGCAGTTCTTC. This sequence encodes CASSPPGTANEQFF.

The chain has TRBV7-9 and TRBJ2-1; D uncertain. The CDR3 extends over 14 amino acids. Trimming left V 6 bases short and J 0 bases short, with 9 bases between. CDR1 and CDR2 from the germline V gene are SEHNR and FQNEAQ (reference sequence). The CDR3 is CASRYVSSYNEQFF. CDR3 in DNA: TGTGCCAGCAGATATGTGAGCTCCTACAATGAGCAGTTCTTC.